Listed here are 16 T cell receptor beta chains from one sample, sequenced in a study of T cell repertoires in cytomegalovirus infection. These TCRs' antigens remain unknown. TCRdb re-analysed the reads in MiXCR, keeping a single row per CDR3 protein. The table shows about 71,000 distinct CDR3 sequences, with approximately 20% occurring only once. The source material was CD8+ T cells from cultured PBMCs, sampled from culture after CMV antigen stimulation. These receptor sequences come from a human donor in good health (CMV status not recorded). Some clones in this sample may be carry-over from other donors' samples.

The V and J genes are TRBV9 and TRBJ1-5; weak D call: TRBD1 (5 bases). V lost 0 bases and J lost 5, with 12 bases in between. CDR1 and CDR2 (germline): SGDLS, YYNGEE. This CDR3 is built from 15 residues. CDR3 sequence reads: CASSVGGRADQPQHF. The DNA of the CDR3 is TGTGCCAGCAGCGTAGGTGGCAGGGCGGATCAGCCCCAGCATTTT.

V and J are TRBV12-3 or TRBV12-4 and TRBJ2-5; 12 nucleotides line up with TRBD2. CDR3 length: 17 amino acids. V lost 1 base and J lost 3; bases outside the gene matches: 6. In DNA, the CDR3 is TGTGCCAGCAGTTTAGTTTTTCGGACTAGCGGGGAAGAGACCCAGTACTTC. Translation gives CASSLVFRTSGEETQYF.

This clonotype was seen a few times. The V and J genes are TRBV28 and TRBJ1-2, with TRBD1 matching 8 bases. Trimming at V came to 5 bases and at J to 8 bases, leaving 4 bases not matched to a gene. CDR3 length equals 12 residues. Germline V gene sequence: CDR1 MDHEN, CDR2 SYDVKM. The CDR3 spells CASSSRGRGYTF. For the CDR3, the DNA is TGTGCCAGCAGTAGCAGGGGGCGAGGCTACACCTTC.

This clonotype was observed a few times. The rearrangement links TRBV15 to TRBJ2-1; 10 bases fit TRBD2. J lost 12 bases, V lost 1 base, and 12 bases had no gene match. There are 16 residues in the CDR3. In germline, CDR1 is LNHNV, CDR2 YYDKDF (reference sequence). The CDR3 here is CATSRGWLAGGVRQFF. In DNA, the CDR3 is TGTGCCACCAGCAGAGGGTGGTTAGCGGGGGGAGTCCGGCAGTTCTTC.

The chain links TRBV7-9 to TRBJ1-1, with 8 bases that match TRBD1. The ends lost 5 bases at V and 3 bases at J; junction bases unmatched: 8. The CDR3 spans 15 residues. Germline V lookup: CDR1 SEHNR, CDR2 FQNEAQ (reference sequence). In nucleotides, the CDR3 is TGTGCCAGCAGCCCTGGACAGGGTAGAGACACTGAAGCTTTCTTT. The encoded protein is CASSPGQGRDTEAFF.

In its sample, this clonotype was seen a few times. V and J are TRBV4-1 and TRBJ2-1; D call uncertain. CDR3 length: 13 amino acids. Trimming removed 4 bases at V and 7 bases at J, with 11 bases between. Germline-derived CDR1 and CDR2 are MGHRA and YSYEKL. For the CDR3, the DNA is TGCGCCAGCAGCCCCGGAGTAGGTAATGAGCAGTTCTTC. Its protein is CASSPGVGNEQFF.

The genes are TRBV30 and TRBJ2-1; D unclear. The CDR3 has 10 residues. Germline V gene lookup returns CDR1 GTSNPN and CDR2 SVGIG (reference sequence). V was clipped by 3 bases and J by 7 bases, with 4 bases between them. CDR3 amino acids: CAWSLNEQFF. CDR3 in DNA: TGTGCCTGGAGCCTTAATGAGCAGTTCTTC.

This clonotype was counted a few times. This chain joins TRBV7-9 and TRBJ1-5; tentative D call: TRBD1 (6 bases). This CDR3 comprises 16 residues. The V end was cut by 3 bases, the J end by 0 bases, with 12 bases between. CDR1 SEHNR and CDR2 FQNEAQ come from the germline V gene (reference sequence). CDR3 sequence (DNA): TGTGCCAGCAGCTTGGACGGACAGTATAGCAATCAGCCCCAGCATTTT. Translating it yields CASSLDGQYSNQPQHF.

J is TRBJ1-4 and V is TRBV25-1; D gene unclear. CDR1 is MGHDK and CDR2 is SYGVNS in the germline V gene. CDR3 length: 16 residues. V lost 3 bases, J lost 3 bases, and 14 bases lay in between. As DNA, the CDR3 is TGTGCCAGCAGTGATTCTAAAAGGGCGGCTAATGAAAAACTGTTTTTT. This translates into CASSDSKRAANEKLFF.

The sample holds a few counts of this clonotype. The chain combines TRBV4-3 with TRBJ1-6, with 9 bases identical to TRBD1. J lost 10 bases, V lost 2 bases, and 3 bases had no gene match. Germline V CDR1 and CDR2: LGHNA, YSLEER. The CDR3 loop spans 14 amino acids. The CDR3 nucleotides are TGCGCCAGCAGCCAAACCACAGGGGGCTCACCCCTCCACTTT. This sequence encodes CASSQTTGGSPLHF.

This clonotype has a handful of counts. The rearrangement uses TRBV7-2 and TRBJ1-1; no definite D call. This CDR3 region has 15 residues. V lost 5 bases, J lost 9 bases, and 22 bases lay in between. Germline V lookup: CDR1 SGHTA, CDR2 FQGNSA. CDR3 in DNA: TGTGCCAGCAGCCTCTTAGTCGAGGTAACTCACAAAGCTTTCTTT. It yields the protein CASSLLVEVTHKAFF.

Only a few counts were recorded for this clonotype. The chain joins TRBV5-1 to TRBJ2-1; TRBD2 agrees at 12 bases. Germline V CDR1 and CDR2: SGHRS, YFSETQ. V gave up 4 bases and J gave up 2 bases; unmatched junction bases: 10. The CDR3 totals 18 residues. The CDR3 DNA follows: TGCGCCAGCAGCGCACCAACCCGGACTAGCGGGGCCTACAATGAGCAGTTCTTC. Its translation: CASSAPTRTSGAYNEQFF. Using reference TRBV5-1 and TRBJ2-1 for the parts outside the CDR3, the full variable domain is KAGVTQTPRYLIKTRGQQVTLSCSPISGHRSVSWYQQTPGQGLQFLFEYFSETQRNKGNFPGRFSGRQFSNSRSEMNVSTLELGDSALYLCASSAPTRTSGAYNEQFFGPGTRLTVL.

The rearrangement uses TRBV12-3 or TRBV12-4 and TRBJ1-1, with D possibly TRBD1 on 6 matching bases. This CDR3 contains 14 residues. V was pared by 6 bases and J by 4 bases, with 15 bases between. The CDR3 region has the DNA TGTGCCAGCAGGGAACCAGGGGTTACCACTGAAGCTTTCTTT. Translation gives CASREPGVTTEAFF.

The V call is TRBV7-6, the J call TRBJ2-7; either TRBD1 or TRBD2 may supply D (5 bases each). Trimming removed 1 base from V and 3 bases from J, with 10 bases in between. Germline V CDR1 and CDR2: SGHVS, FNYEAQ. The length of the CDR3 is 14 residues. In DNA, the CDR3 is TGTGCCAGCAGCTTAGACTGGGACGGCTACGAGCAGTACTTC. Translated, it gives CASSLDWDGYEQYF.

This clonotype was detected ten times or more. V and J are TRBV9 and TRBJ1-1; perhaps TRBD1 as D (5 bases). Germline assignment: CDR1 SGDLS and CDR2 YYNGEE. The CDR3 consists of 13 residues. Between the trimmed V and J ends, which lost 0 bases and 3 bases, there was a span of 6 bases. The CDR3 loop reads CASSVGGDTEAFF. As DNA, the CDR3 is TGTGCCAGCAGCGTAGGAGGGGACACTGAAGCTTTCTTT. Variable domain in full (rest from reference TRBV9 and TRBJ1-1): DSGVTQTPKHLITATGQRVTLRCSPRSGDLSVYWYQQSLDQGLQFLIQYYNGEERAKGNILERFSAQQFPDLHSELNLSSLELGDSALYFCASSVGGDTEAFFGQGTRLTVV.

The CDR3: CASGKAYEQYF. CDR3 in DNA: TGTGCCAGCGGCAAGGCCTACGAGCAGTACTTC. This chain connects TRBV19 to TRBJ2-7; no definite D call. Trimming shortened V by 9 bases and J by 2 bases, and 8 bases separated the two germline ends. CDR3 length: 11 residues. The germline CDR1 and CDR2 sequences are LNHDA and SQIVND (reference sequence).